This T cell receptor (beta chain) was profiled in a study of cytomegalovirus exposure and HLA in healthy donors. Germline trimming cut 7 bases from V and 10 bases from J; bases unmatched to any gene: 11. The germline V gene has CDR1 MNHNS and CDR2 SASEGT. The CDR3 is 14 residues long. Primers: 60 Vbeta forward and 13 Jbeta reverse. The repertoire was sequenced with immunoSEQ multiplex PCR; TCRdb's copy has only in-frame clones and lacks some. Its listing shows about 96,000 clones. The chain uses TRBV6-1 and TRBJ1-4, with 8 bases matching TRBD1. Sequenced: PBMCs. This sequence was found in a woman aged 30 to 39 in good health and CMV-seronegative. Here the CDR3 DNA reads TGTGCCAGCATCCTGGACAGGGAGGCCGGAAAACTGTTTTTT. As protein: CASILDREAGKLFF.